The TCR beta chain under discussion was sequenced for a study of blood T cell repertoires in COVID-19. Across the whole study: Acute and convalescent COVID-19 specimens originated in the United States, Italy and Spain. The cDNA or gDNA used as material had been derived from T cells, B-cell-depleted T cells, or PBMCs.

Original methodology: The authors estimated nucleated cell counts from reference gene primer amplification. Here immunoSEQ multiplex PCR was the method, and the copy in TCRdb shows in-frame clones only, minus some. From that table come the V and J calls and clone size; the DNA was used to work out D and trimming. The data hold 650,000 to 800,000 clones, with just under 90% observed a single time. CDR3 size: 15 residues. Between the trimmed V and J ends, which lost 3 bases and 4 bases, there was a span of 15 bases. Germline loops: CDR1 SEHNR, CDR2 FQNEAQ (reference sequence). This chain connects TRBV7-9 to TRBJ1-2; weak D call: TRBD1 (6 bases). Sequencing was carried out using peripheral blood. This sequence originates from a woman under 30 with acute or convalescent COVID-19. The CDR3 is CASSFTGYGGYGYTF. In DNA, the CDR3 is TGTGCCAGCAGCTTCACAGGGTACGGTGGCTATGGCTACACCTTC. The full variable domain, rest sourced from reference TRBV7-9 and TRBJ1-2, is DTGVSQNPRHKITKRGQNVTFRCDPISEHNRLYWYRQTLGQGPEFLTYFQNEAQLEKSRLLSDRFSAERPKGSFSTLEIQRTEQGDSAMYLCASSFTGYGGYGYTFGSGTRLTVV.